This entry describes one T cell receptor (beta chain). This entry comes from a study of cytomegalovirus exposure and HLA in healthy donors. The primer mix had 60 Vbeta and 13 Jbeta primers. Clones were sequenced by immunoSEQ multiplex PCR, and TCRdb holds only the in-frame ones, with some missing. The sample carries 170,000 or so clones, just over 75% recorded once. The CDR3 spans 16 residues. The specimen sequenced was PBMCs. The J gene is TRBJ2-1, the V gene TRBV1; the table's D call of TRBD2 was not tested on the DNA. TRBV1 is annotated as a pseudogene. The clonotype comes from a woman in her sixties or seventies in good health and CMV-seropositive. CDR3 sequence (DNA): TGCACCAGCAGCCAAACGACTAGCGGGGGGCACAATGAGCAGTTCTTC. This translates into CTSSQTTSGGHNEQFF.